This T cell receptor (beta chain) was recorded in a study of cytomegalovirus exposure and HLA in healthy donors. The PCR made use of 60 Vbeta and 13 Jbeta primers. TCRdb's copy holds only in-frame clones and misses some; the assay was immunoSEQ multiplex PCR. The table shows about 200,000 clones, with approximately 85% occurring only once. The germline gives CDR1 LNHDA, CDR2 SQIVND (reference sequence). V lost 3 bases, J lost 2 bases, and 4 bases stayed unmatched. The CDR3 is 15 residues long. A few counts support this clone. Its antigen remains unidentified. Findings and limits, study-wide: Per published accounts, TCR beta sequences correctly predicted the HLA-A and HLA-B alleles of most subjects. A missense DCLRE1C variant was associated with V- and J-gene trimming of TCR beta chains in a later analysis, and an independent cohort replicated the association. Presence/absence analysis assumed near-uniform sequencing depth across donors.

The sample comprised PBMCs. This sequence was found in a middle-aged woman in good health and CMV-seronegative. The V gene is TRBV19, the J gene TRBJ2-5, with TRBD2 matching 9 bases. The CDR3 region is CASSIETSGQETQYF. The CDR3 coding sequence is TGTGCCAGTAGTATCGAGACTAGCGGTCAAGAGACCCAGTACTTC.